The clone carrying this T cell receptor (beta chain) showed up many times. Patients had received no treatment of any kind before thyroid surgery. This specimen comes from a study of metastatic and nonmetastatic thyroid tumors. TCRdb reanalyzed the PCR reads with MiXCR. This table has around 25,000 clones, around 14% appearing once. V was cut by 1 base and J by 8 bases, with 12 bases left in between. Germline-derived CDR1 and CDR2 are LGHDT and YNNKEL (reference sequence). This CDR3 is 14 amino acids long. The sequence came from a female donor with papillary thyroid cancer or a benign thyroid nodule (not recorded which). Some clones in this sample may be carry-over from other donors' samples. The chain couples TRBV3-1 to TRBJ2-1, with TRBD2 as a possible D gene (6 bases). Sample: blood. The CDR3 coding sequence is TGTGCCAGCAGCCAAGCGACTAGGGGCGATGAGCAGTTCTTC. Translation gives CASSQATRGDEQFF.